The TCR beta chain described here comes from a study of blood T cells in healthy people across ages. Study results and limitations: Older age coincided with a roughly linear decline in TCR beta diversity per million T cells. Estimates of diversity drawn from one million T cells were considered underestimates. Changes seen in expanded clonotypes were possibly confounded by donor CMV status left unknown.

The V end was cut by 6 bases, the J end by 2 bases, with 17 bases between. The length of the CDR3 is 17 residues. Germline CDR1 MNHEY, CDR2 SMNVEV (reference sequence). This clonotype has just one count. What it binds is unknown. Alongside a J-beta primer mix, a sample-barcoded 5' primer served in a second PCR lasting about 7 to 12 cycles. Samples each returned at least 2.5 million CDR3-containing paired-end reads. TCRdb re-called the 5' RACE reads with MiXCR, one entry per CDR3 protein. The data show about 640,000 distinct CDR3 sequences, about 53% seen once. This chain links TRBV27 with TRBJ1-6; a weak D match, TRBD1 (5 bases). This TCR was recovered from a man in his 60s in good health. Sequencing was done on a sample of blood. CDR3 loop: CASRSSGTWAYNSPLHF. CDR3 sequence (DNA): TGTGCCAGCAGATCCTCAGGGACGTGGGCCTATAATTCACCCCTCCACTTT.